This is a list of T cell receptor beta chains from one sample in a study of tumor-infiltrating lymphocytes in primary liver carcinoma. From the multiplex PCR reads, TCRdb called clonotypes with MiXCR, one entry per CDR3 protein. Here the sample spans about 190,000 distinct CDR3 sequences, 85% being singletons. The specimen sequenced was tumor tissue from primary liver carcinoma. Receptors were obtained from a middle-aged man with primary liver carcinoma and hepatitis B virus infection. The CDR3 runs from the conserved cysteine through the conserved F or W. A D gene is named only where the DNA matches it firmly. The size of a clone is reported for some rows only, either as once, few or many, or as a class for expanded clones.

CDSSRGQGVIRPYF | TGTGACAGCAGCCGGGGACAGGGAGTCATCCGGCCGTACTTC | TRBV14 | TRBD1 | TRBJ2-7 | .
CASNVLRAPNYEQYF | TGTGCCAGCAACGTCCTGCGGGCCCCGAACTACGAACAGTATTTC | TRBV11-1 | . | TRBJ2-7 | .
CASSTVAGGGEQFF | TGTGCCAGTAGTACCGTAGCGGGAGGGGGTGAGCAGTTCTTC | TRBV19 | TRBD2 | TRBJ2-1 | few
CASRRQGINTGKLFF | TGTGCCAGCAGAAGACAGGGGATTAACACTGGGAAGCTGTTTTTT | TRBV6-5 | TRBD1 | TRBJ2-2 | .
CGVENPLGANTGELFF | TGCGGCGTTGAAAACCCCCTGGGGGCCAACACCGGGGAGCTGTTTTTT | TRBV29-1 | . | TRBJ2-2 | .
CISRATNTDTHYF | TGCATCTCCCGGGCAACTAACACAGATACGCACTATTTT | TRBV29-1 | . | TRBJ2-3 | .
CVSSLGGGQFF | TGTGTCAGCAGCTTGGGAGGGGGGCAGTTCTTC | TRBV11-2 | . | TRBJ2-1 | .
CASRIHTGELFF | TGTGCCAGCAGAATCCACACCGGGGAGCTCTTTTTT | TRBV5-5 | . | TRBJ2-2 | .
CASSQGGGGGNEQLF | TGTGCCAGCAGCCAAGGAGGCGGGGGTGGCAATGAGCAGTTATTC | TRBV4-2 | TRBD2 | TRBJ2-1 | .
CASSHAGGQGNNEQVF | TGTGCTAGCAGCCACGCCGGGGGACAGGGGAACAATGAGCAAGTCTTC | TRBV4-2 | TRBD1 | TRBJ2-1 | .
CASSYSTGLTEALF | TGTGCCAGCAGTTATTCCACAGGACTCACTGAAGCTCTCTTT | TRBV6-2/TRBV6-3 | . | TRBJ1-1 | .
CANSSSGTHNEQFF | TGTGCTAACAGCTCCTCTGGGACCCACAATGAGCAGTTCTTC | TRBV5-4 | . | TRBJ2-1 | .
CASRQNWGGKTQYF | TGCGCCAGCAGGCAAAACTGGGGGGGGAAGACCCAGTACTTC | TRBV4-3 | TRBD2 | TRBJ2-5 | .
CASSRILHSPLHF | TGTGCCAGCAGCAGGATACTGCATTCACCCCTCCACTTT | TRBV11-1 | . | TRBJ1-6 | .
CASSFQGLGEQYF | TGTGCTAGCAGCTTCCAGGGGTTGGGCGAGCAGTACTTC | TRBV5-6 | . | TRBJ2-7 | .
CSVAQDMQYF | TGCAGCGTCGCCCAAGATATGCAGTATTTT | TRBV29-1 | . | TRBJ2-3 | .
CSVGPAGGLYNEQFF | TGCAGCGTCGGACCAGCAGGAGGGTTATACAATGAGCAGTTCTTC | TRBV29-1 | . | TRBJ2-1 | .
CATSEASKDNEQFF | TGTGCGACCAGTGAGGCCAGCAAGGACAATGAGCAGTTCTTC | TRBV10-3 | . | TRBJ2-1 | .
CASSAVARWVNKEQIF | TGTGCCAGCAGTGCCGTAGCGAGATGGGTAAACAAAGAGCAGATCTTC | TRBV14 | . | TRBJ2-1 | .
CASSTPAGKNTEAFF | TGTGCCAGCAGCACGCCCGCGGGTAAGAACACTGAAGCTTTCTTT | TRBV5-4 | . | TRBJ1-1 | many
CASSVTGSSYYGQFF | TGTGCCAGCAGCGTGACAGGGAGCTCCTACTATGGACAGTTCTTC | TRBV6-1 | TRBD1 | TRBJ2-1 | .
CGSSHEPGLAGDNEQFF | TGTGGCAGCAGCCATGAGCCCGGGCTAGCGGGAGACAATGAGCAGTTCTTC | TRBV4-3 | TRBD2 | TRBJ2-1 | .
CASSLSPRGCGAVF | TGTGCCAGCAGCTTGTCCCCCAGGGGATGCGGAGCTGTTTTT | TRBV11-3 | . | TRBJ2-2 | once
CASSGRVARYTGKLFF | TGTGCCAGCAGTGGCCGCGTAGCGAGATATACCGGGAAGCTGTTTTTT | TRBV12-3/TRBV12-4 | . | TRBJ2-2 | .
CSVDGWMGVELFF | TGCAGCGTTGACGGATGGATGGGTGTAGAACTGTTTTTT | TRBV29-1 | . | TRBJ1-4 | .
CASGPKDPWTQYF | TGCGCCAGCGGCCCCAAGGACCCGTGGACGCAGTATTTT | TRBV5-1 | . | TRBJ2-3 | .
CVNSFPETGGTKNIQYF | TGTGTCAACAGCTTTCCCGAGACTGGCGGGACCAAAAACATTCAGTACTTC | TRBV11-1 | . | TRBJ2-4 | .
CSVTRDRAYYEEFF | TGCAGCGTCACCCGGGACAGGGCGTACTATGAGGAGTTCTTC | TRBV29-1 | TRBD1 | TRBJ2-1 | .
CASSIKAGGVDEQFF | TGTGCCAGCAGCATCAAAGCGGGAGGAGTGGATGAGCAGTTCTTC | TRBV7-3 | TRBD2 | TRBJ2-1 | .
CAISRTGGYDGYTF | TGTGCCATCTCACGGACAGGAGGCTATGATGGCTACACCTTC | TRBV12-3/TRBV12-4 | TRBD1 | TRBJ1-2 | .
CASSMTGDVYEQYF | TGTGCCAGCAGCATGACAGGGGACGTCTACGAGCAGTACTTC | TRBV7-3 | TRBD1 | TRBJ2-7 | .
CASSPDLLGQYF | TGTGCCAGCAGCCCCGACCTCCTGGGGCAGTACTTC | TRBV28 | . | TRBJ2-7 | many
CGVEHGGQETQYF | TGCGGCGTTGAACATGGGGGCCAAGAGACCCAGTACTTC | TRBV29-1 | . | TRBJ2-5 | .
CGSSQVIHETEYF | TGTGGCAGCAGCCAAGTCATTCATGAGACCGAATACTTC | TRBV4-2 | . | TRBJ2-5 | .
CASSHERTSGSIYEQYF | TGCGCCAGCAGCCATGAAAGGACTAGCGGGAGTATATACGAGCAGTACTTC | TRBV4-1 | TRBD2 | TRBJ2-7 | .
CASSFPGGITGELFF | TGCGCCAGCAGTTTCCCAGGGGGCATCACCGGGGAACTGTTTTTT | TRBV10-2 | TRBD1 | TRBJ2-2 | once
CSVGTSGSSAVTLYF | TGCAGCGTTGGGACTAGCGGGAGTTCGGCAGTGACCCTGTACTTC | TRBV29-1 | TRBD2 | TRBJ2-5 | .
CASSSAGNGPYEQYF | TGCGCCAGCAGTTCCGCCGGCAATGGACCCTACGAGCAGTACTTC | TRBV5-1 | . | TRBJ2-7 | .
CTSSFRGFNTEAFF | TGTACCAGCAGCTTTCGCGGATTTAACACTGAAGCTTTCTTT | TRBV5-6 | . | TRBJ1-1 | .
CASSLDAFSYNEQFF | TGTGCCAGCAGCTTGGATGCCTTCTCCTATAATGAGCAGTTCTTC | TRBV5-4 | . | TRBJ2-1 | few
CASGNTCSNTEVFF | TGTGCCAGCGGGAATACATGTTCGAACACTGAAGTTTTCTTT | TRBV12-3/TRBV12-4 | . | TRBJ1-1 | once
CSEVYVEAFF | TGCAGCGAGGTATATGTTGAAGCTTTCTTT | TRBV29-1 | . | TRBJ1-1 | .
CVSADQLNTGELFF | TGTGTCAGCGCGGATCAGTTGAACACCGGGGAACTGTTTTTT | TRBV11-2 | . | TRBJ2-2 | .
CASSQRHGGEQFF | TGTGCCAGCAGTCAACGACATGGGGGTGAACAGTTCTTC | TRBV6-5 | . | TRBJ2-1 | .
CASSFGTGGNQPLHF | TGTGCCAGCAGCTTCGGGACAGGGGGCAATCAGCCCCTGCATTTT | TRBV5-4 | TRBD1 | TRBJ1-5 | .
CASSLGPADESSYEQYF | TGTGCCAGCAGCTTAGGGCCGGCGGATGAAAGCTCCTATGAGCAATACTTC | TRBV11-1 | . | TRBJ2-7 | few
CVSTTSGVAKNIEYF | TGTGTCAGCACCACTTCGGGGGTAGCCAAAAACATAGAGTACTTC | TRBV11-2 | . | TRBJ2-4 | .
CASSEARARQYF | TGTGCCAGCAGTGAAGCGCGGGCAAGGCAGTATTTT | TRBV2 | . | TRBJ2-3 | .
CSAMTSGTGSYEQYF | TGCAGCGCCATGACATCTGGGACCGGTTCCTACGAGCAGTACTTC | TRBV29-1 | . | TRBJ2-7 | .
CASSLARGRGYEQYF | TGTGCCAGTAGCTTAGCGCGGGGCCGGGGCTACGAGCAGTACTTC | TRBV7-8 | . | TRBJ2-7 | .